These T cell receptor beta chains were read from a single sample in a study of OX40 agonist ivuxolimab in advanced cancers. This table comes from immunoSEQ multiplex PCR, and its TCRdb copy is limited to in-frame clones, with some not included. The sample lists more than 20,000 clones, roughly 82% occurring once. Sequencing used CD4+ or CD8+ T cells sorted from blood, obtained in a trial of the OX40 agonist ivuxolimab. These receptors were obtained from an adult with an advanced solid tumor such as melanoma, head and neck, liver or kidney cancer. Both conserved end residues are part of each CDR3.

j_call | v_call | cdr3_aa
NA | TRBV10-3 | CAISADPGQGRAEQYF
TRBJ2-5 | TRBV7-7 | CASSPSGPGAQETQYF
TRBJ2-2 | TRBV5-1 | CASSFSGQVTGELFF
TRBJ1-5 | TRBV6-4 | CASGQGHSNQPQHF
TRBJ2-2 | TRBV7-3 | CASSPSASAARTGELFF
TRBJ2-7 | TRBV6-6 | CASTPAQTYEQYF
TRBJ1-1 | TRBV29-1 | CSGRDGLNTEAFF
TRBJ2-1 | TRBV28 | CASSHDGRLAADTYNEQFF
TRBJ1-6 | TRBV6-5 | CASSPGASSSPLHF
TRBJ2-1 | TRBV6-4 | CASSPTTGHLANEQFF
TRBJ2-5 | TRBV29-1 | CSVASTETQYF
TRBJ2-1 | TRBV6-4 | CASSAELTNSYNEQFF
TRBJ1-2 | TRBV28 | CASSFRDRGRGYTF
TRBJ2-1 | TRBV28 | CASSPNRVSTLNEQFF
TRBJ2-7 | TRBV28 | CASSSQGAGSYEQYF
TRBJ1-2 | TRBV11-2 | CASSLGWTGDDAYGYTF
TRBJ1-5 | TRBV30 | CAWSSSGTGPAGPQHF
TRBJ2-7 | TRBV7-3 | CASSPSPNEQYF
TRBJ1-3 | TRBV9 | CASSASLTARVGNTIYF
TRBJ2-7 | TRBV30 | CAWSVGQIYEQYF
TRBJ2-2 | TRBV6-5 | CASSYVVEDTGELFF
TRBJ1-5 | TRBV30 | CAWSPGWGGQPQHF
TRBJ2-5 | TRBV7-2 | CASSLDGGRARETQYF
TRBJ2-2 | TRBV9 | CASSAPRDRPNTGELFF
TRBJ2-3 | TRBV7-9 | CASSLEWQLAGRDTQYF
TRBJ1-4 | TRBV2 | CASSETGKSEKLFF
TRBJ2-2 | TRBV4-1 | CASSHLDRGNTGELFF
TRBJ1-6 | TRBV6-1 | CASSEERGARSPLHF
TRBJ1-5 | TRBV30 | CAWSVQGGNNQPQHF
TRBJ2-7 | TRBV5-8 | CASSDYRVEDEQYF
TRBJ1-2 | TRBV6-5 | CASSGVSNYGYTF
TRBJ2-5 | TRBV5-4 | CASSLAETQYF
TRBJ2-3 | TRBV5-1 | CASSLSGTSTDTQYF
TRBJ2-3 | TRBV15 | CATSTGTISTTDTQYF
TRBJ2-3 | TRBV29-1 | CSGGSGFSTDTQYF
TRBJ1-3 | TRBV2 | CASTRDRGMTGNTIYF
TRBJ2-7 | TRBV29-1 | CSVGEGAGEQYF
TRBJ1-2 | TRBV7-3 | CASSLDQGGDGYTF
TRBJ2-2 | TRBV6-5 | CASWGFPNTGELFF
TRBJ2-1 | TRBV5-5 | CASSSRTGGGLGNNEQFF
TRBJ2-5 | TRBV6-5 | CASRDPGIGAQYF
TRBJ1-1 | TRBV5-4 | CASSWTGEDEAFF